This record covers a single T cell receptor beta chain. Its matching antigen is unknown. The PCR contained 60 Vbeta and 13 Jbeta primers. Using immunoSEQ multiplex PCR, the repertoire was profiled, and TCRdb retains in-frame clones only, with some absent. The data show 270,000 or so clones, just over 85% seen once. The data are from a study of cytomegalovirus exposure and HLA in healthy donors. Study conclusions and caveats: For presence/absence analyses, sequencing depth was assumed to be roughly uniform across donors.

Between the trimmed V and J ends, which lost 1 base and 4 bases, there was a span of 16 bases. The CDR3 has 16 residues. Germline loops: CDR1 SEHNR, CDR2 FQNEAQ (reference sequence). The TCR originated in a man aged 35 to 55 in good health and CMV-seropositive. The sequencing input was PBMCs. The V and J genes are TRBV7-9 and TRBJ1-2, with TRBD1 as a possible D gene (6 bases). CDR3 DNA sequence: TGTGCCAGCAGCTTAGACCTGGGACAAGGACTCTATGGCTACACCTTC. It specifies CASSLDLGQGLYGYTF.